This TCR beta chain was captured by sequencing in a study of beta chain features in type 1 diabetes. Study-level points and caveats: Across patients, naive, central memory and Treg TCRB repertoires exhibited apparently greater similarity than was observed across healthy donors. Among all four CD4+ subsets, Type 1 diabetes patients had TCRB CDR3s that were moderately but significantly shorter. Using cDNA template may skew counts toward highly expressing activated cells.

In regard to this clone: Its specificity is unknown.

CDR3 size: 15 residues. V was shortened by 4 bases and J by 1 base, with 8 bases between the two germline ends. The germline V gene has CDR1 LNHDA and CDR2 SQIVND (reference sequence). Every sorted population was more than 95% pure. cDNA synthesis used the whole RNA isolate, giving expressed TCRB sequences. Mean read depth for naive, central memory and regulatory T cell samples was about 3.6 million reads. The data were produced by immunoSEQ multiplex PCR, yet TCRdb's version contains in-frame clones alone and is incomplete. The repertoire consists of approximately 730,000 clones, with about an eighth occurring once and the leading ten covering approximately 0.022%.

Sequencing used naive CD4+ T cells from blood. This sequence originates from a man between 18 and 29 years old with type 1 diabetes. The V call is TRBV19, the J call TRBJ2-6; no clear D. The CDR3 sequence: CASSTESSGANVLTF. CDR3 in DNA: TGTGCCAGTAGTACCGAAAGTTCTGGGGCCAACGTCCTGACTTTC.